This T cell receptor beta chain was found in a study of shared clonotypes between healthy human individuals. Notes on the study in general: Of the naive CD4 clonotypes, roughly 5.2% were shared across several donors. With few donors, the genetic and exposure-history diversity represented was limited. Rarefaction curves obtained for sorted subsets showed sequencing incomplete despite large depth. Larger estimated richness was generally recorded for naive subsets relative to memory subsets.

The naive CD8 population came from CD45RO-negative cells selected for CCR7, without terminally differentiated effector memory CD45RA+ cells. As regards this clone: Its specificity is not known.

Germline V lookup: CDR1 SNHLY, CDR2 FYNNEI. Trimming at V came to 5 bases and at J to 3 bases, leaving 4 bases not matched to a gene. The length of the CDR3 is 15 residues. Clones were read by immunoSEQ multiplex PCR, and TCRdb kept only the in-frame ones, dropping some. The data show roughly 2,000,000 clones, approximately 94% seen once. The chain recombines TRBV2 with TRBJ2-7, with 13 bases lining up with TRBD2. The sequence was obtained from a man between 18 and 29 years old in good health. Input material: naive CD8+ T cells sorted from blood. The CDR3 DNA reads TGTGCCAGCAGTACTAGCGGGGGGGCCCACTACGAGCAGTACTTC. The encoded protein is CASSTSGGAHYEQYF.